This TCR beta chain emerged from a study of blood T cells in healthy people across ages. Study-wide points: Both higher diversity and more naive CD4+ cells marked long-lived donors when set against aged donors.

In germline, CDR1 is ENHRY, CDR2 SYGVKD. The CDR3 length is 14 residues. V was pared by 2 bases and J by 8 bases, with 8 bases of the junction left unmatched. Only a few counts were recorded for this clonotype. Its target is unknown. PBMCs numbering at least 6.5 million were isolated per sample. A second PCR of 7 to 11 cycles used a sample-barcoded 5' primer and a J-beta primer mix. One entry per CDR3 protein, called by TCRdb with MiXCR from the 5' RACE reads. The top ten clones hold 10% to 15% of a sample with 650,000 to 1,000,000 distinct CDR3 sequences, approximately 35% of them seen once. The V and J genes are TRBV10-3 and TRBJ1-2; 7 bases map to TRBD1. The specimen was blood. The receptor was isolated from a man in his late teens or twenties in good health. In DNA form, the CDR3 reads TGTGCCATCAGTGAGAGCGACAGGGAGGAAGGCTACACCTTC. It specifies CAISESDREEGYTF.